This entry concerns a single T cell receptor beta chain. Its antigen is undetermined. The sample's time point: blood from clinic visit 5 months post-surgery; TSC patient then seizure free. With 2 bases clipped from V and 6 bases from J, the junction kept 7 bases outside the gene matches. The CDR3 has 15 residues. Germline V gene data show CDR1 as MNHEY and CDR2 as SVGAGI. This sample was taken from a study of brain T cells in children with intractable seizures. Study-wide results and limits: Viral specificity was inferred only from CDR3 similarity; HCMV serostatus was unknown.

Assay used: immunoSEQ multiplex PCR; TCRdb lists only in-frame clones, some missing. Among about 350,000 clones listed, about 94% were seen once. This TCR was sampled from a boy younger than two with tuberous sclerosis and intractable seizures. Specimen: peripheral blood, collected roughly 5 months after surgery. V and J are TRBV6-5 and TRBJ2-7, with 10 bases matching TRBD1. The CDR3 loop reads CASSYTGQGVREQYF. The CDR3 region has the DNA TGTGCCAGCAGTTACACAGGACAGGGGGTGCGCGAGCAGTACTTC.